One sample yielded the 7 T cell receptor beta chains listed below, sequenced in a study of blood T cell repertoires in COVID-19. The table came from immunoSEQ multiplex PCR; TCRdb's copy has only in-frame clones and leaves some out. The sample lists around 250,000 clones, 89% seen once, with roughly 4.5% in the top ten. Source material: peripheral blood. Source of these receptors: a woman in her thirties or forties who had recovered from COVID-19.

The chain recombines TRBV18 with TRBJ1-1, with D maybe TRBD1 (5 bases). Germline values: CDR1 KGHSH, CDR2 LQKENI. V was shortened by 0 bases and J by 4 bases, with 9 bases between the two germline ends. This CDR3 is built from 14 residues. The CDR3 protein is CASSPPWGGTEAFF. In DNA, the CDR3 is TGTGCCAGCTCACCACCGTGGGGGGGCACTGAAGCTTTCTTT.

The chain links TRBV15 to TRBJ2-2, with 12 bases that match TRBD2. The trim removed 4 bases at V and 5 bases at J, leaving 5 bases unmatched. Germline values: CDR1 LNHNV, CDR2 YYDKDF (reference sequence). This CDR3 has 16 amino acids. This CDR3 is CATSIFTSGGTGELFF. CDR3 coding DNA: TGTGCCACCAGCATTTTTACTAGCGGGGGGACCGGGGAGCTGTTTTTT. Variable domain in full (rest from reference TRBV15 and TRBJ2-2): DAMVIQNPRYQVTQFGKPVTLSCSQTLNHNVMYWYQQKSSQAPKLLFHYYDKDFNNEADTPDNFQSRRPNTSFCFLDIRSPGLGDTAMYLCATSIFTSGGTGELFFGEGSRLTVL.

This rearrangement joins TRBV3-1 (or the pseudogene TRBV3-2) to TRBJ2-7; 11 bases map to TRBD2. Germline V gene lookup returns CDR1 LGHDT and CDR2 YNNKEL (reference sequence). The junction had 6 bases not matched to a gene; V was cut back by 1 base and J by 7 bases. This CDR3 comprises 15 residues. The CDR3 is CASSQVRLAGKEQYF. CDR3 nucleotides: TGTGCCAGCAGCCAAGTTCGACTAGCGGGAAAAGAGCAGTACTTC.

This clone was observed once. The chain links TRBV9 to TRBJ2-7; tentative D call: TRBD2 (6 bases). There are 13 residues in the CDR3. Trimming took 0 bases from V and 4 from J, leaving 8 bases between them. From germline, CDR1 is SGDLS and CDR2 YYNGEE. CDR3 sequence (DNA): TGTGCCAGCAGCGTAGGCGGGGATTACGAGCAGTACTTC. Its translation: CASSVGGDYEQYF.

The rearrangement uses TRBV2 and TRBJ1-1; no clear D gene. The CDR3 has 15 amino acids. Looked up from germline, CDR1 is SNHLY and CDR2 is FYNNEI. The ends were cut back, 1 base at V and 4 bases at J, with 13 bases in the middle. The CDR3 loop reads CASSEGVPGGTEAFF. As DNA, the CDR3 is TGTGCCAGCAGTGAAGGGGTTCCGGGTGGCACTGAAGCTTTCTTT.

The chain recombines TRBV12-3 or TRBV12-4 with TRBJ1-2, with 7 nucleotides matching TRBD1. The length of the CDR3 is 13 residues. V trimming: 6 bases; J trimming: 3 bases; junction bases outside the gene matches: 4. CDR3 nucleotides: TGTGCCAGCAGCCCCACAGGGGACTATGGCTACACCTTC. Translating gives CASSPTGDYGYTF.

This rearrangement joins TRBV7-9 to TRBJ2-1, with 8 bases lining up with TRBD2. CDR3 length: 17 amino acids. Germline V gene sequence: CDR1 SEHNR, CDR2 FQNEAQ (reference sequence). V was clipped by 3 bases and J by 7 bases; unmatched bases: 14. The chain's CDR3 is CASSFFFEVLAGNEQFF. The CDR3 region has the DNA TGTGCCAGCAGCTTTTTTTTTGAGGTTTTAGCGGGAAATGAGCAGTTCTTC.